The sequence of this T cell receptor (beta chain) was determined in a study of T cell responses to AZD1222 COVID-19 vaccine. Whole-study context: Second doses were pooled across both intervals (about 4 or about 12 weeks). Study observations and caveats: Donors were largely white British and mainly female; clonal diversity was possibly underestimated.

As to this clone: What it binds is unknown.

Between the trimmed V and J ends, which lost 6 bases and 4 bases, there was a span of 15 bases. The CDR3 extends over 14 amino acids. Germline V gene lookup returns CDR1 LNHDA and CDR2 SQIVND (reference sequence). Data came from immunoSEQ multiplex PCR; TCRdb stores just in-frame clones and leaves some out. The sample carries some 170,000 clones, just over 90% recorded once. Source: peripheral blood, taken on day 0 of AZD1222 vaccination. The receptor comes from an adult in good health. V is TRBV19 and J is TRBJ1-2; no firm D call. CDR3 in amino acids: CASRKRGTLYGYTF. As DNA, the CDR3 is TGTGCCAGTAGGAAACGTGGCACTCTCTATGGCTACACCTTC. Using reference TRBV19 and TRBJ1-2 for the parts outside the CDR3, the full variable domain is DGGITQSPKYLFRKEGQNVTLSCEQNLNHDAMYWYRQDPGQGLRLIYYSQIVNDFQKGDIAEGYSVSREKKESFPLTVTSAQKNPTAFYLCASRKRGTLYGYTFGSGTRLTVV.